The following is a T cell receptor (beta chain) sequence with its context. Its specificity is not known. The CDR3 is 18 amino acids. J was trimmed by 5 bases and V by 3 bases; bases with no gene match: 15. Germline V lookup: CDR1 KGHSH, CDR2 LQKENI. This sample is drawn from a study of graft-versus-host responses after intestinal transplantation. Study overall: Transplants were multivisceral, liver-intestinal, or isolated intestinal. Anti-thymocyte globulin induction preceded around 3 years of tacrolimus and steroid maintenance in all recipients.

Sequenced by immunoSEQ multiplex PCR; TCRdb stores in-frame clones only, minus some. The repertoire includes over 100,000 clones, 85% to 95% of them detected once, and under 0.3% sits in the top ten. The specimen was unstimulated CD4+ T cells sorted from spleen or lymph node cells, collected before transplant. The receptor was isolated from a human donor who was the organ donor for an intestinal transplant. V gene TRBV18 combines with J gene TRBJ2-5; 10 bases align to TRBD2. The CDR3 DNA reads TGTGCCAGCTCACCCCTCGTCATGGCTAGCGGGAGTTGGGAGACCCAGTACTTC. This translates into CASSPLVMASGSWETQYF.